This T cell receptor (beta chain) was sequenced during a study of cytomegalovirus exposure and HLA in healthy donors. PCR involved 60 Vbeta and 13 Jbeta primers. The method was immunoSEQ multiplex PCR; TCRdb's version includes in-frame clones alone and lacks a portion of them. The sample carries some 200,000 clones, under 70% recorded once. This cohort consisted of healthy bone marrow donors. Germline V CDR1 and CDR2: MNHNY, SVGAGI (reference sequence). Trimming pared 6 bases from V and 12 bases from J, leaving 12 bases between. This CDR3 is built from 11 residues. The sequencing sample was made of PBMCs. This clonotype was obtained from a man aged 35 to 55 in good health and CMV-seropositive. The chain has TRBV6-6 and TRBJ1-5; D not resolved. CDR3 sequence reads: CASSLSTYQHF. The CDR3 DNA follows: TGTGCCAGCAGCCTATCGACATACCAGCATTTT.